This TCR beta chain was sequenced in a study of blood T cell repertoires in COVID-19 (dated by TCRdb to the early 2020s). About the study as a whole: Samples from collaborators originated in the United States, Italy and Spain and spanned both the acute and convalescent phases of COVID-19. The prospective study material was composed of cDNA or gDNA derived from T cells, B-cell-depleted T cells, or PBMCs. Deeply sampled blood TCRbeta repertoires from subjects exposed to, actively infected with, or recovered from COVID-19 were included in the dataset. The repertoires were made available in a free public database intended to serve as a resource for research on the immune response to SARS-CoV-2. Samples came from the ongoing ImmuneRACE study (first 160 participants) plus 1,254 subjects from 6 global collaborators. A de-identified subject ID, COVID-19 status, age in years and sex were almost always included in the sample metadata. Where available, HLA class I and class II types were taken from metadata supplied by the sample provider and were not determined by assay-based typing.

Whole blood was collected in K2EDTA tubes by collaborating institutions according to the institutions' own protocols. Collaborator samples were shipped for TCRbeta analysis as frozen whole blood, isolated PBMCs, or DNA extracted from either sample type. Broad study findings and their caveats: The quantity of clinical and demographic metadata differed by source and by participant and was supplied without curation.

The immunoSEQ Assay, a bias-controlled multiplex PCR, was used to amplify TCRbeta CDR3 regions from genomic DNA. Concerning the study's data processing: The number of nucleated cells in each sample was estimated from the amplification of reference gene primers within the assay. To quantify the absolute abundance of each unique TCRbeta CDR3 rearrangement, sequence reads were collapsed and filtered. For each sample, productive Simpson clonality was calculated as the square root of Simpson's diversity index over productive rearrangements. Not all clones reach the TCRdb copy of this immuneACCESS table, which keeps in-frame sequences only. Checked studies attribute under half of the gap to unresolved V genes and leave the rest unexplained. V and J calls and clone size are copied from that table; D and trimming were computed from the DNA. The sample data list 120,000 to 150,000 clones, and 84% of these were observed just once. In total, the top ten clones hold about 5% of the sample.

To note about this clone: This receptor's antigen is unknown. Base qualities are not provided; no much larger clone lies one nucleotide away.

The source of this sequence is a human donor in a cohort sampled during active COVID-19. Sequenced material: peripheral blood.

CDR3 sequence: CARGATATNEKLFF. The base sequence is TGTGCCCGAGGAGCGACCGCAACTAATGAAAAACTGTTTTTT. The chain joins TRBV2 to TRBJ1-4; the D segment cannot be called with confidence. The CDR3 starts with the cysteine, ends with the phenylalanine, and has 14 residues. The sequence is cut down to CDR3 DNA, 42 bases in frame from base 1. Taken from the germline V gene, the CDR1 and CDR2 loops are SNHLY and FYNNEI. V lost 11 bases and J lost 0 bases; the stretch between them is 13 bases long. Reference TRBV2 and TRBJ1-4 genes cover what lies past the CDR3, so the full variable domain is EPEVTQTPSHQVTQMGQEVILRCVPISNHLYFYWYRQILGQKVEFLVSFYNNEISEKSEIFDDQFSVERPDGSNFTLKIRSTKLEDSAMYFCARGATATNEKLFFGSGTQLSVL.